This is a list of T cell receptor beta chains from one sample in a study of T-cell memory formation after mild COVID-19. TCRdb re-called the 5' RACE reads through MiXCR, storing one row per CDR3 protein. The repertoire holds around 220,000 distinct CDR3 sequences, with about a sixth as singletons. Sequencing was carried out using PBMCs or a T cell subset sorted from them (not recorded which). The receptor set was obtained from a man aged 18 to 30 who had mild COVID-19 (a few samples of this study predate the infection). Cell type and time point are not known. Each CDR3 is given with its conserved first and last residue. The D gene is left open where the match is weak. Clone size is not always given. Where it is, it says once, few, many or a class for expanded clones.

J: TRBJ2-2; size: few; D: TRBD1; V: TRBV20-1; DNA: TGCAGTGCTGTCCAGGGGGCCAACACCGGGGAGCTGTTTTTT; CDR3: CSAVQGANTGELFF
J: TRBJ2-5; size: many; D: TRBD2; V: TRBV5-6; DNA: TGTGCCAGCAGCCAGACTAGCGGGGTCGGGCCCCAGTACTTC; CDR3: CASSQTSGVGPQYF
J: TRBJ2-3; size: .; D: .; V: TRBV9; DNA: TGTGCCAGCAGCTCCCGACTCGGGCCCCAAGATACGCAGTATTTT; CDR3: CASSSRLGPQDTQYF
J: TRBJ2-5; size: .; D: TRBD2; V: TRBV7-2; DNA: TGTGCCAGCAGCTTAGTAAGGACTAGCGGCGTGGAGACCCAGTACTTC; CDR3: CASSLVRTSGVETQYF
J: TRBJ1-6; size: few; D: .; V: TRBV2; DNA: TGTGCCAGCCAGTGGAGGGTGGGGCTCAATTCACCCCTCCACTTT; CDR3: CASQWRVGLNSPLHF
J: TRBJ2-2; size: few; D: .; V: TRBV6-2/TRBV6-3; DNA: TGTGCCAGCATCGGAGCCGGGACTCCTTTTTTCGGGGAGCTGTTTTTT; CDR3: CASIGAGTPFFGELFF
J: TRBJ1-2; size: .; D: TRBD1; V: TRBV4-2; DNA: TGTGCCAGCAGCCTAACAGGGGAGCACTATGGCTACACCTTC; CDR3: CASSLTGEHYGYTF
J: TRBJ1-1; size: few; D: .; V: TRBV12-3/TRBV12-4; DNA: TGTGCCAGCAGGCCCCTGGGGGGAGGGGGAGGTCGTTGGGAAGCTTTCTTT; CDR3: CASRPLGGGGGRWEAFF
J: TRBJ1-1; size: few; D: .; V: TRBV6-7; DNA: TGTGCCAGCAGTTACTGTATGGGGAGCACTGAAGCTTTCTTT; CDR3: CASSYCMGSTEAFF
J: TRBJ2-7; size: .; D: .; V: TRBV3-1; DNA: TGTGCCAGCAGCCAAGATTCCCGGGGATATTACGAGCAGTACTTC; CDR3: CASSQDSRGYYEQYF
J: TRBJ1-4; size: .; D: .; V: TRBV7-2; DNA: TGTGCCAGCAGCATCCAGGGTGAAAAACTGTTTTTT; CDR3: CASSIQGEKLFF
J: TRBJ2-3; size: .; D: TRBD2; V: TRBV7-3; DNA: TGTGCCAGCAGCACCGGACTAGCAGTGGATACGCAGTATTTT; CDR3: CASSTGLAVDTQYF
J: TRBJ1-4; size: few; D: .; V: TRBV5-5; DNA: TGTGCCAGCAGCTTACAAGAATACGGCGAAAAACTGTTTTTT; CDR3: CASSLQEYGEKLFF
J: TRBJ2-5; size: many; D: TRBD2; V: TRBV5-5; DNA: TGTGCCAGCAGCTCGACTAGCGGGGGAAAGACCCAGTACTTC; CDR3: CASSSTSGGKTQYF
J: TRBJ2-2; size: .; D: TRBD1; V: TRBV12-3/TRBV12-4; DNA: TGTGCCAGCAGTTCGACAGGGAACGCGAACACCGGGGAGCTGTTTTTT; CDR3: CASSSTGNANTGELFF
J: TRBJ2-5; size: many; D: .; V: TRBV5-1; DNA: TGCGCCAGCAGCTTGGCCGAGGGGGGGATCCAAGAGACCCAGTACTTC; CDR3: CASSLAEGGIQETQYF
J: TRBJ2-1; size: many; D: TRBD2; V: TRBV28; DNA: TGTGCCAGCAGACTGCTAGCGGGGGCTTACAATGAGCAGTTCTTC; CDR3: CASRLLAGAYNEQFF
J: TRBJ1-3; size: few; D: TRBD1; V: TRBV20-1; DNA: TGCAGTGCTACACAGGGGTTCTCTGGAAACACCATATATTTT; CDR3: CSATQGFSGNTIYF
J: TRBJ1-2; size: .; D: .; V: TRBV11-2; DNA: TGTGCCAGCAGCTTATTAGGAGGGTTCGGCAGGACCCTTACTAACTATGGCTACACCTTC; CDR3: CASSLLGGFGRTLTNYGYTF
J: TRBJ2-6; size: .; D: .; V: TRBV19; DNA: TGTGCCAGTAGTATTTTTTGGGGGGCTGCAGGGGCCAACGTCCTGACTTTC; CDR3: CASSIFWGAAGANVLTF
J: TRBJ2-7; size: .; D: TRBD2; V: TRBV3-1; DNA: TGTGCCAGCAGCCAAGATCCGACTAGCGGGGCCTACGAGCAGTACTTC; CDR3: CASSQDPTSGAYEQYF
J: TRBJ2-1; size: few; D: TRBD2; V: TRBV5-5; DNA: TGTGCCAGCAGCTTGGGTACTAGCGTCGATGAGCAGTTCTTC; CDR3: CASSLGTSVDEQFF
J: TRBJ2-1; size: .; D: .; V: TRBV6-2/TRBV6-3; DNA: TGTGCCAGCAGTCCCCAGGGGTGGAATGAGCAGTTCTTC; CDR3: CASSPQGWNEQFF
J: TRBJ2-3; size: few; D: TRBD1; V: TRBV20-1; DNA: TGCAGTGCTAAGGACAGGGATACGCAGTATTTT; CDR3: CSAKDRDTQYF